This T cell receptor beta chain was observed in a study of pediatric ulcerative colitis. As regards this clone: Antigen: not known.

Sequencing was at survey level. Libraries were prepared by immunoSEQ multiplex PCR; TCRdb keeps only in-frame clonotypes and omits some of them. In the table there are some 43,000 clones, about 78% of which are singletons. Overall study results and limits: Repertoires came from total lymphocyte DNA, so rare subsets like regulatory T cells may be missed. Clonal expansions reduced rectal repertoire diversity in acute severe colitis. Blood-derived T cells may be present in rectal pinch biopsies.

This CDR3 has 17 amino acids. CDR1 and CDR2 from the germline V gene are LNHDA and SQIVND (reference sequence). V lost 3 bases and J lost 0, with 15 bases in between. During colonoscopy, one to two rectal pinch biopsies were collected. The rearrangement joins TRBV19 to TRBJ2-1, with a weak D call TRBD2 (5 bases). The sequence was collected from a girl aged 5-17 years with moderate ulcerative colitis. The specimen sequenced was gut tissue. Written as DNA, the CDR3 is TGTGCCAGTAGTATGGGAGTGGGGTTCAGCTCCTACAATGAGCAGTTCTTC. As protein: CASSMGVGFSSYNEQFF.